The 14 T cell receptor beta chains below were found in one sample sequenced in a study of T cell repertoires in cytomegalovirus infection. TCRdb passed the reads through MiXCR, listing each CDR3 protein once. The data show some 450,000 distinct CDR3 sequences, under 40% seen once. Sequenced input: PBMCs. These receptor sequences come from a human donor in good health (CMV status not recorded). Some clones in this sample may be carry-over from other donors' samples.

Remarks on this clonotype: This sequence may be a read error, since a much larger clone differs from it by one base. The rearrangement uses TRBV7-2 and TRBJ2-2; 9 bases are a match to TRBD1. Germline values: CDR1 SGHTA, CDR2 FQGNSA. The CDR3 loop spans 16 amino acids. Unmatched junction bases numbered 7, after V lost 1 base and J lost 7 bases. DNA for the CDR3: TGTGCCAGCAGCTTAGTAGAACAGGGGGCGGTCGGGGAGCTGTTTTTT. This translates into CASSLVEQGAVGELFF.

This chain links TRBV27 with TRBJ2-3; D not certain. The germline gives CDR1 MNHEY, CDR2 SMNVEV (reference sequence). The CDR3 has 16 amino acids. V was clipped by 2 bases and J by 0 bases, with 12 bases between them. CDR3 loop: CASSLIAGSSTDTQYF. CDR3 coding DNA: TGTGCCAGCAGTTTAATAGCCGGGTCAAGCACAGATACGCAGTATTTT.

The rearrangement joins TRBV6-1 to TRBJ1-3, with unresolved D. The V end lost 6 bases, the J end lost 0 bases, and 12 bases lay between the germline ends. This CDR3 region has 15 residues. Germline V gives CDR1 MNHNS, CDR2 SASEGT. The chain's CDR3 is CASRQREYSGNTIYF. The CDR3 DNA reads TGTGCCAGCAGACAACGAGAATACTCTGGAAACACCATATATTTT.

This clonotype was seen at least ten times. This sequence joins TRBV7-6 and TRBJ2-3, with no clear D. There are 15 residues in the CDR3. The ends were cut back, 3 bases at V and 5 bases at J, with 15 bases in the middle. Germline V lookup: CDR1 SGHVS, CDR2 FNYEAQ. The CDR3 sequence: CASSFTSFPEDTQYF. The DNA of the CDR3 is TGTGCCAGCAGCTTTACCAGCTTCCCGGAAGATACGCAGTATTTT.

The V call is TRBV25-1, the J call TRBJ1-1; no firm D call. CDR3 size: 13 residues. Germline-derived CDR1 and CDR2 are MGHDK and SYGVNS. Trimming cost V 6 bases and J 1 base, with 9 bases left between them. This CDR3 is CASRKTANTEAFF. As DNA, the CDR3 is TGTGCCAGCAGAAAGACGGCGAACACTGAAGCTTTCTTT. The full variable domain, completed using reference TRBV25-1 and TRBJ1-1, is EADIYQTPRYLVIGTGKKITLECSQTMGHDKMYWYQQDPGMELHLIHYSYGVNSTEKGDLSSESTVSRIRTEHFPLTLESARPSHTSQYLCASRKTANTEAFFGQGTRLTVV.

At least ten counts were recorded for this clonotype. The V call is TRBV6-5, the J call TRBJ1-6; D perhaps matches TRBD1 (6 bases). The V end was cut by 1 base, the J end by 1 base, with 11 bases between. The CDR3 length is 17 residues. CDR1 and CDR2 (germline): MNHEY, SVGAGI. The CDR3 nucleotides are TGTGCCAGCAGTTACTTGGCCCAGGGGTCCTATAATTCACCCCTCCACTTT. Translated: CASSYLAQGSYNSPLHF.

This clonotype was seen more than once but under ten times. This sequence joins TRBV6-2 or TRBV6-3 and TRBJ1-6; 7 positions agree with TRBD1. The CDR3 contains 15 residues. Trimming took 2 bases from V and 8 from J; bases not matched to a gene: 6. Germline V gives CDR1 MNHEY, CDR2 SVGEGT. Here the CDR3 reads CASSYPDRPYSPLHF. Here the CDR3 DNA reads TGTGCCAGCAGTTACCCGGACAGGCCCTATTCACCCCTCCACTTT.

This clonotype was recorded at least ten times. The V and J genes are TRBV7-2 and TRBJ2-7; no clear D gene. V was shortened by 3 bases and J by 5 bases, with 17 bases between the two germline ends. The CDR3 covers 15 residues. Germline-derived CDR1 and CDR2 are SGHTA and FQGNSA. Here the CDR3 DNA reads TGTGCCAGCAGCTTGTCCGGACGGGTCTACGACGAGCAGTACTTC. It specifies CASSLSGRVYDEQYF. Combining the CDR3 with reference TRBV7-2 and TRBJ2-7 gives the whole variable domain GAGVSQSPSNKVTEKGKDVELRCDPISGHTALYWYRQSLGQGLEFLIYFQGNSAPDKSGLPSDRFSAERTGGSVSTLTIQRTQQEDSAVYLCASSLSGRVYDEQYFGPGTRLTVT.

This clonotype was seen many times. The gene calls are TRBV7-8 and TRBJ1-6; 7 bases line up with TRBD1. CDR1 is SGHVS, CDR2 FQNEAQ, per germline. The CDR3 length is 16 residues. J gave up 3 bases and V 4 bases, and 6 bases lay outside the gene matches. The CDR3 protein is CASSSQGTGYNSPLHF. CDR3 bases: TGTGCCAGCAGCTCACAGGGGACGGGCTATAATTCACCCCTCCACTTT.

The sample holds a few counts of this clonotype. V is TRBV10-3 and J is TRBJ1-6, with 7 bases matching TRBD1. The V gene end was trimmed by 6 bases and the J gene end by 7 bases; junction bases not matched to a gene: 6. Looked up from germline, CDR1 is ENHRY and CDR2 is SYGVKD. CDR3 length: 14 amino acids. The CDR3 spells CAISRDRINSPLHF. CDR3 DNA: TGTGCCATCAGCCGGGACAGAATAAATTCACCCCTCCACTTT.

This clonotype was seen ten or more times. The chain uses TRBV7-8 and TRBJ2-3, with 8 nucleotides matching TRBD2. V shed 2 bases and J 2 bases; nucleotides not matched to a gene: 3. The CDR3 spans 15 residues. The V gene's germline CDR1 is SGHVS and CDR2 FQNEAQ. The CDR3 region has the DNA TGTGCCAGCAGCTTACTAGCGGGCCTCACAGATACGCAGTATTTT. It is translated as CASSLLAGLTDTQYF.

The chain joins TRBV6-5 to TRBJ2-2; 10 nucleotides match TRBD1. CDR1 is MNHEY, CDR2 SVGAGI, per germline. CDR3 length: 16 residues. The V and J ends lost 6 bases and 3 bases, in that order; junction bases with no gene match: 7. CDR3 nucleotides: TGTGCCAGCAGGGACAAGACAGGGGGCTACACCGGGGAGCTGTTTTTT. Translating gives CASRDKTGGYTGELFF.

The sample holds a few counts of this clonotype. The chain couples TRBV18 to TRBJ2-5, with no clear D. Germline-derived CDR1 and CDR2 are KGHSH and LQKENI. The germline V and J ends were trimmed by 2 bases and 5 bases, with 9 bases remaining between them. This CDR3 is built from 13 residues. The CDR3 loop reads CASSPLSSETQYF. The CDR3 nucleotides are TGTGCCAGCTCACCATTGAGCTCGGAGACCCAGTACTTC.

This clonotype came up a few times. This chain uses TRBV19 with TRBJ2-7; 10 bases line up with TRBD1. J gave up 2 bases and V 7 bases, and 8 bases lay outside the gene matches. Germline CDR1 is LNHDA and CDR2 is SQIVND (reference sequence). The CDR3 spans 15 residues. The CDR3 region is CASTPDRGRPYEQYF. The CDR3, as DNA: TGTGCCAGTACCCCCGACAGGGGGCGTCCCTACGAGCAGTACTTC.